This T cell receptor (beta chain) is drawn from a study of blood T cells in healthy people across ages. The germline CDR1 and CDR2 sequences are MGHRA and YSYEKL. The CDR3 is made up of 15 amino acids. J lost 0 bases, V lost 4 bases, and 6 bases had no gene match. With a J-beta primer mix and a sample-barcoded 5' primer, a second PCR ran 7 to 11 cycles. TCRdb re-called the 5' RACE reads through MiXCR, storing one row per CDR3 protein. The table includes about 640,000 distinct CDR3 sequences, less than 35% detected once. Healthy individuals of Caucasian origin from Russia, aged roughly 6 to 95, served as donors.

Specimen: blood. The V gene is TRBV4-1, the J gene TRBJ2-7; 7 nucleotides agree with TRBD1. The source of this sequence is a woman aged 80 or over in good health. The CDR3 sequence: CASSPQDRSSYEQYF. The CDR3 DNA is TGCGCCAGCAGCCCGCAGGACAGGTCCTCCTACGAGCAGTACTTC.